This TCR beta chain was captured in a study of blood T cell repertoires in COVID-19. Overall study: The study drew acute and convalescent COVID-19 samples from the United States, Italy and Spain. The cDNA or gDNA used as material had been derived from T cells, B-cell-depleted T cells, or PBMCs.

Only a few counts were recorded for this clone. The CDR3 sequence is 14 residues long. V lost 2 bases, J lost 6 bases, and 11 bases lay in between. Looked up from germline, CDR1 is MNHEY and CDR2 is SVGAGI. The table came from immunoSEQ multiplex PCR; TCRdb's copy has only in-frame clones and leaves some out. The sample has about 150,000 clones, approximately 80% seen once; the top ten hold more than 2.5%. The chain combines TRBV6-5 with TRBJ1-5, with D perhaps TRBD1 (5 bases). This TCR came from an elderly woman with acute or convalescent COVID-19. The sequencing sample was made of peripheral blood. The CDR3: CASSYRGGFQPQHF. CDR3 nucleotide sequence: TGTGCCAGCAGTTACAGGGGTGGCTTTCAGCCCCAGCATTTT.